What follows are 21 T cell receptor beta chains derived from one specimen sequenced in a study of blood T cell repertoires in COVID-19. Repertoires were generated with immunoSEQ multiplex PCR, while TCRdb's copy carries only in-frame clones and drops some. The sample consists of about 70,000 clones, 85% of them appearing once. The sequencing input was peripheral blood. These receptors were collected from a man older than 75 with acute or convalescent COVID-19.

This clone was counted once. V and J are TRBV10-3 and TRBJ2-7; 9 bases map to TRBD1. There are 13 residues in the CDR3. V trimming: 7 bases; J trimming: 3 bases; junction bases outside the gene matches: 4. CDR1 is ENHRY, CDR2 SYGVKD, per germline. For the CDR3, the DNA is TGTGCCATCAAAGGGACAGGGAACTACGAGCAGTACTTC. It codes for CAIKGTGNYEQYF.

The chain combines TRBV5-1 with TRBJ2-7; 9 bases line up with TRBD1. The J segment lost 3 bases and the V segment lost 0 bases, leaving 4 bases of the junction unmatched. Germline assignment: CDR1 SGHRS and CDR2 YFSETQ. This CDR3 region has 15 residues. The CDR3, as DNA: TGCGCCAGCAGCTTGGTCGACAGGGGGGACTACGAGCAGTACTTC. This codes for CASSLVDRGDYEQYF.

The chain carries TRBV7-2 and TRBJ2-1, with 9 positions matching TRBD2. Trimming took 4 bases from V and 7 from J; bases not matched to a gene: 8. The germline V gene has CDR1 SGHTA and CDR2 FQGNSA. The CDR3 spans 15 residues. CDR3 amino acids: CASSSTGLARNEQFF. As DNA, the CDR3 is TGTGCCAGCAGCTCGACGGGACTAGCAAGGAATGAGCAGTTCTTC.

The chain joins TRBV9 to TRBJ1-4; D may be TRBD1 (6 bases). There are 16 residues in the CDR3. V was shortened by 2 bases and J by 7 bases, with 18 bases between the two germline ends. Germline V lookup: CDR1 SGDLS, CDR2 YYNGEE. The CDR3 nucleotides are TGTGCCAGCAGCGTCGCCAGGGGTGAACGGGGTGAAAAACTGTTTTTT. It codes for CASSVARGERGEKLFF. The complete variable domain, with remaining parts taken from reference TRBV9 and TRBJ1-4, reads DSGVTQTPKHLITATGQRVTLRCSPRSGDLSVYWYQQSLDQGLQFLIQYYNGEERAKGNILERFSAQQFPDLHSELNLSSLELGDSALYFCASSVARGERGEKLFFGSGTQLSVL.

This clone was recorded a few times. The chain is built from TRBV2 and TRBJ1-2, with 7 bases matching TRBD1. CDR3 size: 14 residues. The ends lost 4 bases at V and 3 bases at J; junction bases unmatched: 5. CDR1 is SNHLY, CDR2 FYNNEI, per germline. The CDR3 sequence: CASSVRTGDYGYTF. Here the CDR3 DNA reads TGTGCCAGCAGTGTTAGGACAGGAGACTATGGCTACACCTTC.

J is TRBJ1-6 and V is TRBV7-2, with TRBD1 as a possible D gene (6 bases). CDR3 size: 19 residues. Germline V gives CDR1 SGHTA, CDR2 FQGNSA. V lost 3 bases and J lost 10, with 28 bases in between. CDR3: CASSFLHRAGGSRRSPLHF. CDR3 in DNA: TGTGCCAGCAGCTTCCTTCACAGGGCCGGCGGCTCCCGTCGCTCACCCCTCCACTTT.

V usage is TRBV18 and J usage is TRBJ1-1; the D gene is possibly TRBD1 (6 bases). The V end was cut by 3 bases, the J end by 1 base, with 12 bases between. The germline CDR1 and CDR2 sequences are KGHSH and LQKENI. The CDR3 is 15 amino acids. CDR3 sequence reads: CASSPIRQENTEAFF. The CDR3 DNA reads as TGTGCCAGCTCACCGATTAGACAGGAGAACACTGAAGCTTTCTTT.

V usage is TRBV9 and J usage is TRBJ2-1; 9 positions agree with TRBD2. The CDR3 totals 16 residues. Germline V lookup: CDR1 SGDLS, CDR2 YYNGEE. J gave up 7 bases and V 0 bases, and 8 bases lay outside the gene matches. CDR3 coding DNA: TGTGCCAGCAGCGTAGGAACTAGCGGGCCAAGAAATGAGCAGTTCTTC. Translation gives CASSVGTSGPRNEQFF.

This clone was observed a single time. This chain joins TRBV29-1 and TRBJ2-5, with 7 bases identical to TRBD1. CDR3 length: 12 amino acids. The V segment lost 6 bases and the J segment 4 bases; nucleotides outside the gene matches: 5. The germline CDR1 and CDR2 sequences are SQVTM and ANQGSEA. CDR3 coding DNA: TGCAGCGTCGGACAGGCGAGAGAGACCCAGTACTTC. It encodes CSVGQARETQYF.

The chain couples TRBV6-4 to TRBJ2-1, with TRBD2 as a possible D gene (6 bases). The CDR3 is made up of 14 amino acids. The ends were cut back, 5 bases at V and 4 bases at J, with 12 bases in the middle. In germline, CDR1 is MRHNA, CDR2 SNTAGT. The CDR3 protein is CASSPTGTYNEQFF. The CDR3 coding sequence is TGTGCCAGCAGTCCTACGGGGACTTACAATGAGCAGTTCTTC.

This clone was seen just once. V usage is TRBV24-1 and J usage is TRBJ2-7; TRBD1 aligns across 9 bases. Trimming removed 4 bases from V and 4 bases from J; junction bases left unmatched: 7. CDR1 and CDR2 from the germline V gene are KGHDR and SFDVKD. CDR3 size: 15 residues. CDR3 in amino acids: CATSDTGTGRYEQYF. CDR3 coding DNA: TGTGCCACCAGTGACACCGGGACAGGGAGGTACGAGCAGTACTTC.

The rearrangement links TRBV6-6 to TRBJ1-2; 7 bases align to TRBD1. The CDR3 runs to 16 residues. Trimming cost V 0 bases and J 1 base; bases outside gene matches: 5. CDR1 MNHNY and CDR2 SVGAGI come from the germline V gene (reference sequence). For the CDR3, the DNA is TGTGCCAGCAGTTACTCCCGGACAGGAGTTAACTATGGCTACACCTTC. As protein: CASSYSRTGVNYGYTF.

In DNA form, the CDR3 reads TGTGCCAGCAGCCAAGAGGGGACAGGGGGCCCTCTCTGGGGCTACACCTTC. The encoded protein is CASSQEGTGGPLWGYTF. V is TRBV3-1 (or the pseudogene TRBV3-2) and J is TRBJ1-2, with 12 bases that match TRBD1. Trimming at V came to 0 bases and at J to 8 bases, leaving 10 bases not matched to a gene. CDR1 is LGHDT, CDR2 YNNKEL, per germline (reference sequence). This CDR3 contains 17 residues.

The chain carries TRBV18 and TRBJ2-7; perhaps TRBD2 as D (6 bases). The CDR3 length is 13 residues. Trimming removed 3 bases from V and 4 bases from J, with 10 bases in between. CDR1 is KGHSH and CDR2 is LQKENI in the germline V gene. The CDR3 bases are TGTGCCAGCTCACCCCCGGGAGTTTACGAGCAGTACTTC. It codes for CASSPPGVYEQYF.

The genes are TRBV4-3 and TRBJ2-3; no clear D. Trimming left V 4 bases short and J 1 base short, with 6 bases between. The CDR3 is made up of 13 amino acids. The V gene's germline CDR1 is LGHNA and CDR2 YSLEER. As DNA, the CDR3 is TGCGCCAGCAGCCCCCCGGGCACAGATACGCAGTATTTT. Translation: CASSPPGTDTQYF.

The rearrangement links TRBV5-1 to TRBJ1-5; TRBD1 matches at 7 bases. This CDR3 contains 15 residues. After removal of 4 bases from V and 3 bases from J, the junction contained 7 bases not matched to a gene. Germline loops: CDR1 SGHRS, CDR2 YFSETQ. Here the CDR3 DNA reads TGCGCCAGCAGCATAACAGGGGAGACCAATCAGCCCCAGCATTTT. Amino acid sequence: CASSITGETNQPQHF.

The genes are TRBV11-3 and TRBJ2-3; D is unclear. Germline values: CDR1 SGHNT, CDR2 YENEEA. Trimming left V 6 bases short and J 0 bases short, with 7 bases between. The CDR3 loop spans 13 amino acids. Here the CDR3 DNA reads TGTGCCAGCAGGAAGACTAGCACAGATACGCAGTATTTT. This gives the protein CASRKTSTDTQYF.

The J gene is TRBJ2-5, the V gene TRBV24-1; 10 bases agree with TRBD2. V lost 5 bases to trimming and J lost 7 bases; unmatched junction nucleotides: 9. The CDR3 runs to 15 residues. The germline V gene encodes CDR1 KGHDR and CDR2 SFDVKD. The CDR3 loop reads CATSGTAGGMGTQYF. CDR3 sequence (DNA): TGTGCCACCAGTGGTACAGCGGGGGGGATGGGGACCCAGTACTTC.

The chain carries TRBV28 and TRBJ1-5, with 10 bases that match TRBD1. This CDR3 is built from 16 residues. The germline V gene has CDR1 MDHEN and CDR2 SYDVKM. The V segment lost 6 bases and the J segment 3 bases; nucleotides outside the gene matches: 8. In DNA form, the CDR3 reads TGTGCCAGCAGGCTAACCGGGACAGGGGACAATCAGCCCCAGCATTTT. It specifies CASRLTGTGDNQPQHF.

The V gene is TRBV5-1, the J gene TRBJ1-2, with TRBD1 identical over 8 bases. The CDR3 contains 11 residues. Germline CDR1 reads SGHRS; CDR2 reads YFSETQ. V was clipped by 7 bases and J by 6 bases; unmatched bases: 2. In DNA form, the CDR3 reads TGCGCCAGCGGACAGGGACATGGCTACACCTTC. It is translated as CASGQGHGYTF.

The chain couples TRBV11-3 to TRBJ2-7; D possibly corresponds to TRBD1 (6 bases). CDR1 and CDR2 from the germline V gene are SGHNT and YENEEA. The V end lost 8 bases, the J end lost 2 bases, and 19 bases lay between the germline ends. The CDR3 has 15 residues. The CDR3 sequence: CASSHGDTGTYEQYF. The CDR3 bases are TGTGCCAGCTCCCACGGCGATACAGGGACCTACGAGCAGTACTTC.